The 5 T cell receptor beta chains listed next were all sequenced from one sample in a study of Graves' ophthalmopathy and Graves' hyperthyroidism. The authors amplified TCR beta CDR3 regions from RNA transcripts. The first round was an RT-PCR with HTBI primers, and the second round was a multiplex PCR. TCRdb re-analysed the multiplex PCR reads in MiXCR, keeping a single row per CDR3 protein. The profile covers over a million distinct CDR3 sequences, with about 36% appearing a single time and 11% taken by the ten largest. Sequencing was performed on peripheral blood or thyroid tissue (not recorded which). The receptors were gathered from an adult man with Graves' hyperthyroidism.

As to this clonotype: Germline is not matched at one junction end, which may reflect a read error. This rearrangement joins TRBV10-3 to TRBJ1-4; D is possibly TRBD1 (5 bases). This CDR3 has 14 residues. Germline V gene data show CDR1 as ENHRY and CDR2 as SYGVKD. The CDR3 is CASSPQAFGEKLFF. The CDR3 DNA reads as TGTGCCAGCAGTCCACAGGCTTTTGGAGAAAAACTGTTTTTT.

This clonotype has just one count. This chain connects TRBV10-2 to TRBJ1-6; 8 bases agree with TRBD1. The germline CDR1 and CDR2 sequences are WSHSY and SAAADI. V lost 3 bases and J lost 4; bases outside the gene matches: 2. The CDR3 is 15 residues long. The chain's CDR3 is CASSDWDRYNSPLHF. CDR3 in DNA: TGCGCCAGCAGTGACTGGGACAGGTATAATTCACCCCTCCACTTT.

The chain recombines TRBV15 with TRBJ2-7; perhaps TRBD1 as D (5 bases). V lost 10 bases and J lost 4, with 20 bases in between. This CDR3 has 14 residues. From germline, CDR1 is LNHNV and CDR2 YYDKDF (reference sequence). The CDR3: CASSLGRMGYEQYF. The CDR3 coding sequence is TGTGCCAGCAGTTTGGGGCGGATGGGGTACGAGCAGTACTTC. Combining the CDR3 with reference TRBV15 and TRBJ2-7 gives the whole variable domain DAMVIQNPRYQVTQFGKPVTLSCSQTLNHNVMYWYQQKSSQAPKLLFHYYDKDFNNEADTPDNFQSRRPNTSFCFLDIRSPGLGDTAMYLCASSLGRMGYEQYFGPGTRLTVT.

The CDR3 is CAISEQGVSYEQYF. In DNA form, the CDR3 reads TGTGCCATCAGTGAGCAGGGGGTTTCCTACGAGCAGTACTTC. The J gene is TRBJ2-7, the V gene TRBV10-3; 7 bases line up with TRBD1. Germline values: CDR1 ENHRY, CDR2 SYGVKD. The CDR3 totals 14 residues. With V trimmed by 2 bases and J by 1 base, 2 bases remained unmatched.

This clonotype came up many times. The chain is built from TRBV7-2 and TRBJ1-5, with D unresolved. Germline V gene lookup returns CDR1 SGHTA and CDR2 FQGNSA. This CDR3 is built from 15 residues. The V gene lost 5 bases and the J gene lost 0 bases, with 11 bases spanning the gap. The CDR3 nucleotides are TGTGCCAGCAGCACCGGGCCATATAGCAATCAGCCCCAGCATTTT. Encoded protein: CASSTGPYSNQPQHF.